The 14 T cell receptor beta chains reported below all come from one sample, sequenced in a study of identical twins. Each CDR3 protein is one row after TCRdb ran MiXCR on the 5' RACE reads. The table lists 240,000 or so distinct CDR3 sequences, 8% to 11% of them singletons. Material for sequencing was memory T cells sorted from blood. These receptors were taken from a man between 50 and 59 years old in good health.

The chain is built from TRBV3-1 and TRBJ2-4; the match to TRBD1 covers 9 bases. The V gene's germline CDR1 is LGHDT and CDR2 YNNKEL (reference sequence). V was clipped by 1 base and J by 9 bases; unmatched bases: 4. The CDR3 covers 14 residues. The CDR3 nucleotides read TGTGCCAGCAGCCAAGGGGGACAGGGCGGCATTCAGTACTTC. It translates to CASSQGGQGGIQYF.

This clonotype was counted only a few times. V and J are TRBV20-1 and TRBJ2-5; D remains unclear. Trimming removed 5 bases at V and 2 bases at J, with 18 bases between. The CDR3 is 15 amino acids. CDR1 and CDR2 (germline): DFQATT, SNEGSKA (reference sequence). The DNA for the CDR3 is TGCAGTGCTCGCCGTGCGTCGGGCTTACAAGAGACCCAGTACTTC. It translates to CSARRASGLQETQYF.

The rearrangement joins TRBV6-1 to TRBJ1-2, with TRBD1 matching 7 bases. The CDR3 covers 16 residues. Germline V gene lookup returns CDR1 MNHNS and CDR2 SASEGT. V shed 6 bases and J 4 bases; nucleotides not matched to a gene: 14. CDR3 sequence: CASSGGTAFSTYGYTF. In nucleotides, the CDR3 is TGTGCCAGCAGCGGAGGGACAGCCTTTAGCACCTATGGCTACACCTTC.

This sequence joins TRBV6-1 and TRBJ2-3; D remains unclear. CDR3 length: 14 amino acids. V was clipped by 6 bases and J by 0 bases, with 10 bases between them. Germline CDR1 is MNHNS and CDR2 is SASEGT. Here the CDR3 reads CASSSIFSTDTQYF. Here the CDR3 DNA reads TGTGCCAGCAGCTCGATTTTTAGCACAGATACGCAGTATTTT.

This clonotype came up many times. The chain couples TRBV11-2 to TRBJ1-5; D unclear. CDR3 length: 13 residues. Trimming took off 0 bases at V and 9 bases at J, with 9 bases between the two ends. Germline-derived CDR1 and CDR2 are SGHAT and FQNNGV. The CDR3 reads CASSLDRGGPQHF. The CDR3 DNA reads as TGTGCCAGCAGCTTAGATCGGGGTGGGCCCCAGCATTTT.

This chain uses TRBV5-1 with TRBJ2-1; TRBD1 matches at 10 bases. J lost 5 bases, V lost 4 bases, and 3 bases had no gene match. This CDR3 contains 14 residues. Germline V gene sequence: CDR1 SGHRS, CDR2 YFSETQ. The CDR3 region has the DNA TGCGCCAGCAGCCCTGGGACAGGGGACAATGAGCAGTTCTTC. Protein sequence: CASSPGTGDNEQFF.

This clonotype occurred a few times. For the CDR3, the DNA is TGTGCCAGCAGTGAAGCGCGGGGGGCGCGTTCACCCCTCCACTTT. Amino acids: CASSEARGARSPLHF. This chain joins TRBV6-1 and TRBJ1-6; possibly TRBD1 for D (6 bases). The CDR3 is 15 residues long. Germline CDR1 is MNHNS and CDR2 is SASEGT. Trimming took off 0 bases at V and 9 bases at J, with 12 bases between the two ends.

This clonotype was recorded a few times. This chain uses TRBV11-1 with TRBJ2-5; D remains ambiguous. V was pared by 5 bases and J by 6 bases, with 19 bases between. Per germline, CDR1 SGHAT and CDR2 FQDESV (reference sequence). The CDR3 has 15 amino acids. The CDR3 spells CASSRIGPGLKTQYF. The CDR3 coding sequence is TGTGCCAGCAGCCGCATTGGGCCCGGGCTAAAGACCCAGTACTTC.

This clonotype was counted at least ten times. This chain's CDR3 is CASSELKLAGVNEQFF. The CDR3, as DNA: TGTGCCAGCAGTGAATTAAAACTAGCGGGAGTTAATGAGCAGTTCTTC. V gene TRBV25-1 combines with J gene TRBJ2-1; 11 nucleotides line up with TRBD2. The CDR3 runs 16 residues. After removal of 1 base from V and 7 bases from J, the junction contained 6 bases not matched to a gene. Looked up from germline, CDR1 is MGHDK and CDR2 is SYGVNS.

This clonotype was found many times. The chain uses TRBV4-3 and TRBJ2-1; the D is unclear. The CDR3 runs 14 residues. Trimming cost V 3 bases and J 4 bases, with 10 bases left between them. CDR1 is LGHNA and CDR2 is YSLEER in the germline V gene. The CDR3 protein is CASSHGPGYNEQFF. The CDR3 DNA reads as TGCGCCAGCAGCCACGGACCCGGATACAATGAGCAGTTCTTC.

This clonotype was counted a few times. V usage is TRBV6-2 or TRBV6-3 and J usage is TRBJ2-7, with 9 bases matching TRBD1. Germline V gene lookup returns CDR1 MNHEY and CDR2 SVGEGT. This CDR3 has 15 amino acids. Trimming at V came to 5 bases and at J to 2 bases, leaving 7 bases not matched to a gene. The CDR3 loop reads CASSHGTGNPYEQYF. CDR3 bases: TGTGCCAGCAGTCACGGGACAGGGAACCCCTACGAGCAGTACTTC.

This clonotype has more than one count but fewer than ten. This chain connects TRBV29-1 to TRBJ2-5, with a weak D call TRBD2 (6 bases). The CDR3 has 12 amino acids. Germline V gene lookup returns CDR1 SQVTM and CDR2 ANQGSEA. Trimming removed 7 bases at V and 4 bases at J, with 13 bases between. As DNA, the CDR3 is TGCAGCGGTCGGGACTTGGGAGAGACCCAGTACTTC. It specifies CSGRDLGETQYF.

The chain combines TRBV30 with TRBJ1-1; 11 bases are a match to TRBD1. This CDR3 is built from 16 residues. Germline CDR1 GTSNPN, CDR2 SVGIG (reference sequence). V shed 1 base and J 0 bases; nucleotides not matched to a gene: 4. The CDR3 sequence: CAWSAGTGGMNTEAFF. For the CDR3, the DNA is TGTGCCTGGAGTGCTGGGACAGGGGGGATGAACACTGAAGCTTTCTTT.

This clonotype was seen more than once but under ten times. The V call is TRBV6-5, the J call TRBJ2-6, with D hard to call. The CDR3 totals 16 residues. Trimming took 2 bases from V and 0 from J, leaving 8 bases between them. CDR1 and CDR2 (germline): MNHEY, SVGAGI. The CDR3 nucleotides read TGTGCCAGCAGTTACGGGCTGAACTCTGGGGCCAACGTCCTGACTTTC. It codes for CASSYGLNSGANVLTF.